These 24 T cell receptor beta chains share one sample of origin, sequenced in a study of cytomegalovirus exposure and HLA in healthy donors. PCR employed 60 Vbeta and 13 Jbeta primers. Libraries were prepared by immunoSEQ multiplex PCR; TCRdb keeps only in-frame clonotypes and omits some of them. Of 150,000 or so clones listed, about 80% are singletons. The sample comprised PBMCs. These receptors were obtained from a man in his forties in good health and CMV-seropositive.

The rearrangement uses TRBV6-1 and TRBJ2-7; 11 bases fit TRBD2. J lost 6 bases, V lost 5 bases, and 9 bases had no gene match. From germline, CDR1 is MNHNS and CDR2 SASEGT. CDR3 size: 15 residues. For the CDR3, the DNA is TGTGCCAGCAGTAGGGTTAGCGGGAGGGTCCCCGAGCAGTACTTC. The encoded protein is CASSRVSGRVPEQYF.

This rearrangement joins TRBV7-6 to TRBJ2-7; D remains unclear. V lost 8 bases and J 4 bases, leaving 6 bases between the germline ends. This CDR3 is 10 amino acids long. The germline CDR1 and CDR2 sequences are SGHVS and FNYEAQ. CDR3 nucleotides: TGTGCCAGCCCCACTTACGAGCAGTACTTC. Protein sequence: CASPTYEQYF.

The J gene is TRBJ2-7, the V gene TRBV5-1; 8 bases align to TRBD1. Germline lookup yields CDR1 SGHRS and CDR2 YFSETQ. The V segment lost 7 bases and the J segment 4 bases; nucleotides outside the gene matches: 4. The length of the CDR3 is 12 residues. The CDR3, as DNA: TGCGCCAGCTGGGACAGGCCTTACGAGCAGTACTTC. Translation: CASWDRPYEQYF.

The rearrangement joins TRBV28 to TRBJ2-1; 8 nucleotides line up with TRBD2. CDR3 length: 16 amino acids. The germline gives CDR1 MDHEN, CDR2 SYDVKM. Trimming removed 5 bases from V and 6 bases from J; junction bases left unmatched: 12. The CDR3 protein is CASSPRLIAGINEQFF. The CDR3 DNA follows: TGTGCCAGCAGTCCACGGTTAATAGCGGGGATCAATGAGCAGTTCTTC.

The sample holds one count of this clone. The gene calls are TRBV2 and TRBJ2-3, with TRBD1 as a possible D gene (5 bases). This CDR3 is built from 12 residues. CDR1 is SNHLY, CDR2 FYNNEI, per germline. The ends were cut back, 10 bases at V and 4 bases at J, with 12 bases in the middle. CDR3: CAMEGVADTQYF. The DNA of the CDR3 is TGTGCCATGGAAGGGGTGGCAGATACGCAGTATTTT.

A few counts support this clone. The CDR3 loop is CASSWPRGLVTDTQYF. The CDR3 bases are TGCGCCAGCAGCTGGCCCAGGGGGCTGGTCACAGATACGCAGTATTTT. The genes are TRBV5-1 and TRBJ2-3; 8 positions match TRBD1. The CDR3 spans 16 residues. Germline assignment: CDR1 SGHRS and CDR2 YFSETQ. V gave up 3 bases and J gave up 2 bases; unmatched junction bases: 8. Looking up the rest from reference TRBV5-1 and TRBJ2-3 gives the full variable domain: KAGVTQTPRYLIKTRGQQVTLSCSPISGHRSVSWYQQTPGQGLQFLFEYFSETQRNKGNFPGRFSGRQFSNSRSEMNVSTLELGDSALYLCASSWPRGLVTDTQYFGPGTRLTVL.

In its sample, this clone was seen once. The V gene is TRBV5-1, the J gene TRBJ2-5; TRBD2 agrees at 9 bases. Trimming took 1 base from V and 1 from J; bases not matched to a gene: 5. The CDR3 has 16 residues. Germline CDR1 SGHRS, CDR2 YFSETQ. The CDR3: CASSLTGLAGQETQYF. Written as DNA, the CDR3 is TGCGCCAGCAGCTTGACGGGACTAGCAGGCCAAGAGACCCAGTACTTC.

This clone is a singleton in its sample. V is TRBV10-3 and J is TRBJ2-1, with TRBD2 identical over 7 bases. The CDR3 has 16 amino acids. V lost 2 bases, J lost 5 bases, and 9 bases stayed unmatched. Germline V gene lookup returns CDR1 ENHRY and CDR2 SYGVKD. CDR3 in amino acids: CAISEGQAGRDNEQFF. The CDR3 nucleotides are TGTGCCATCAGTGAGGGCCAAGCGGGAAGAGACAATGAGCAGTTCTTC.

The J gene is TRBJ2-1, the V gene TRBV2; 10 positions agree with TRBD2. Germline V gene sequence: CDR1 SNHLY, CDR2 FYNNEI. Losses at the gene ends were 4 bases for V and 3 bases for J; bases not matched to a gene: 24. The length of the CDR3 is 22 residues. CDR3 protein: CASSVIPQRASGRGDVYNEQFF. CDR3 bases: TGTGCCAGCAGTGTTATTCCCCAAAGGGCTAGCGGGAGAGGGGATGTCTACAATGAGCAGTTCTTC.

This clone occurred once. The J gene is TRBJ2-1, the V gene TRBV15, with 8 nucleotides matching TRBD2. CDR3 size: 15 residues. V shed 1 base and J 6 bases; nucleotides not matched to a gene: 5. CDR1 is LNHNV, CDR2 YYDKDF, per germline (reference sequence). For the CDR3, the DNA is TGTGCCACCAGCAGAGCGGGAGGGCCCCCCAATGAGCAGTTCTTC. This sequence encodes CATSRAGGPPNEQFF.

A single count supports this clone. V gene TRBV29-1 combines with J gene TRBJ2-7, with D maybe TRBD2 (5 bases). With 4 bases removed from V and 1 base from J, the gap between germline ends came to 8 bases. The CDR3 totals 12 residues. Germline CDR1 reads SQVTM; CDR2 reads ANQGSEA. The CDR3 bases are TGCAGCGTTGGCGGGTTATCCTACGAGCAGTACTTC. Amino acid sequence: CSVGGLSYEQYF.

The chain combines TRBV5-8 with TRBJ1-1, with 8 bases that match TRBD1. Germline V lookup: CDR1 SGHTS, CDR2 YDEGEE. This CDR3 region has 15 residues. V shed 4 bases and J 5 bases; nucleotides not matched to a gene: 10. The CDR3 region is CASSGKDRVRTEAFF. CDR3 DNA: TGTGCCAGCAGCGGAAAGGACAGGGTGAGGACTGAAGCTTTCTTT. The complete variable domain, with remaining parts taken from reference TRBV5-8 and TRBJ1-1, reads EAGVTQSPTHLIKTRGQQATLRCSPISGHTSVYWYQQALGLGLQFLLWYDEGEERNRGNFPPRFSGRQFPNYSSELNVNALELEDSALYLCASSGKDRVRTEAFFGQGTRLTVV.

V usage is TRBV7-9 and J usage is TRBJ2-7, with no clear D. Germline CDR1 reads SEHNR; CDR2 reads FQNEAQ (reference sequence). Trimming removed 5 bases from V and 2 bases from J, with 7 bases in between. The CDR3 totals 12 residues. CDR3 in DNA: TGTGCCAGCAGCCATCTAACCTACGAGCAGTACTTC. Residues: CASSHLTYEQYF.

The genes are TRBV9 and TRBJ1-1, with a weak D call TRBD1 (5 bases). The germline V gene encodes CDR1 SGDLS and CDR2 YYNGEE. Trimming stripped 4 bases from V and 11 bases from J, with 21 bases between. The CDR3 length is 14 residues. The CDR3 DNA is TGTGCCAGCAGCCCCAACTTATCGCCCCGGGGGGCTTTCTTT. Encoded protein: CASSPNLSPRGAFF.

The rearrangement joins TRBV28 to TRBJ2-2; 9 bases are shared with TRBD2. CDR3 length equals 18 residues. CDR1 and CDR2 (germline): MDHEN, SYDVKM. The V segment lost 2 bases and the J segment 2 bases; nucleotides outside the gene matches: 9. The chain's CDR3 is CASSLIGSGGSNTGELFF. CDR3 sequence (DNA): TGTGCCAGCAGTTTAATTGGTAGCGGGGGATCTAACACCGGGGAGCTGTTTTTT.

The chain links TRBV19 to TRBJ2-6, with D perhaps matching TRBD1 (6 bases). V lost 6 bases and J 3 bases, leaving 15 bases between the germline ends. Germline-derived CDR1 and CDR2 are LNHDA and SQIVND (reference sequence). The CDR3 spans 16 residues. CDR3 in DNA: TGTGCCAGTAGGCGGACAGTCGGGATTGGGGCCAACGTCCTGACTTTC. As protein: CASRRTVGIGANVLTF.

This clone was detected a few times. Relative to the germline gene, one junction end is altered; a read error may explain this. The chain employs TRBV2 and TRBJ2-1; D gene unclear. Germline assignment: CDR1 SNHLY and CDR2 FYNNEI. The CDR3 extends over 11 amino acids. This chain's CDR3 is CTSHGRGEQFF. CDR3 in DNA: TGTACCAGCCACGGTCGTGGTGAGCAGTTCTTC.

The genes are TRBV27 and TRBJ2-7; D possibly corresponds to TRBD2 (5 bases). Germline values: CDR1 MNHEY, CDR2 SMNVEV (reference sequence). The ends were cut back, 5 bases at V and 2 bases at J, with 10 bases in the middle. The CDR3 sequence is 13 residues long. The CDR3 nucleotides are TGTGCCAGCAGTCCCCCGGGGACCTACGAGCAGTACTTC. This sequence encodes CASSPPGTYEQYF.

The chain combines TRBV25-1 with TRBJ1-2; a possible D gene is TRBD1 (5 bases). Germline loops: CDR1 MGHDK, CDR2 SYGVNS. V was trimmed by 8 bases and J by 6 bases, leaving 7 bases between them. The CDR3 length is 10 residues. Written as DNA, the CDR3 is TGTGCCAGCTGCAGGGATGGCTACACCTTC. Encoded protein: CASCRDGYTF.

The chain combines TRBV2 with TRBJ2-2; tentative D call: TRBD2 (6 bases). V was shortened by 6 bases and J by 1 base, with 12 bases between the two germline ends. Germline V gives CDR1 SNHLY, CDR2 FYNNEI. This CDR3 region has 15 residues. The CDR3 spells CASRKGLMNTGELFF. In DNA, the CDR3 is TGTGCCAGCAGGAAGGGACTGATGAACACCGGGGAGCTGTTTTTT.

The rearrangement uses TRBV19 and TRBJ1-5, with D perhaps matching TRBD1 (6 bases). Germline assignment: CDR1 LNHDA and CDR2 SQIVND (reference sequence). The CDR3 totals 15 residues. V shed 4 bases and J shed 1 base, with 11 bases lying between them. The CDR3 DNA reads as TGTGCCAGTAGTAAGGGGGGGGGAAGCAATCAGCCCCAGCATTTT. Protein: CASSKGGGSNQPQHF.

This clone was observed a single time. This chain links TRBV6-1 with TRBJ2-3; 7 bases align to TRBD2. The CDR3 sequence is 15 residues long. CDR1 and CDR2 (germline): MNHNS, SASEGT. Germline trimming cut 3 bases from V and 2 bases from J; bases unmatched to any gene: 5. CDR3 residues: CASSEGDYYTDTQYF. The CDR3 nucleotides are TGTGCCAGCAGTGAGGGGGACTACTACACAGATACGCAGTATTTT.

The CDR3 nucleotides are TGTGCCAGCAGCCGGGGATTCTACGAGCAGTACTTC. This gives the protein CASSRGFYEQYF. The chain joins TRBV6-5 to TRBJ2-7; a weak D match, TRBD2 (5 bases). Germline values: CDR1 MNHEY, CDR2 SVGAGI. This CDR3 spans 12 amino acids. V dropped 6 bases and J dropped 3 bases, with 9 bases sitting between them.

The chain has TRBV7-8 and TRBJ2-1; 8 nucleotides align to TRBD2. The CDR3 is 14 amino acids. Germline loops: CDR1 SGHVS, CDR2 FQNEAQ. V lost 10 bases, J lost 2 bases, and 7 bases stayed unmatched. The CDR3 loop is CATTTAGAYNEQFF. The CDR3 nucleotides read TGTGCCACCACAACAGCGGGAGCCTACAATGAGCAGTTCTTC.